The next 13 T cell receptor beta chains were all read from a single sample in a study of tumor-infiltrating lymphocytes in primary liver carcinoma. It was unsorted whole blood that yielded blood RNA, and germline DNA was also extracted. A primer in the constant region served to generate TCR beta cDNA from roughly 550 ng of total RNA. Three nested multiplex PCR rounds, a slightly modified ARM-PCR method, built the TCR beta libraries. Two initial PCR rounds of around 9 cycles each paired TRBV1-TRBV30 forward primers with a C-beta reverse primer. MiXCR, run by TCRdb on the multiplex PCR reads, gives a single entry per CDR3 protein. This sample has around 170,000 distinct CDR3 sequences, with around 60% found just once. Sequenced: peripheral blood. These receptors came from a man aged 35 to 55 with primary liver carcinoma and hepatitis B virus infection.

This clonotype was picked up a small number of times. The chain links TRBV6-5 to TRBJ1-1, with no clear D. Trimming removed 7 bases at V and 0 bases at J, with 6 bases between. The CDR3 covers 12 residues. Looked up from germline, CDR1 is MNHEY and CDR2 is SVGAGI. The CDR3 DNA follows: TGTGCCAGCAAACTAGTGAACACTGAAGCTTTCTTT. This gives the protein CASKLVNTEAFF.

V usage is TRBV6-5 and J usage is TRBJ1-4; tentatively, D is TRBD1 (6 bases). V lost 6 bases and J lost 8, with 13 bases in between. Per the germline V gene, CDR1 is MNHEY and CDR2 is SVGAGI. This CDR3 comprises 13 residues. The CDR3 loop is CASSPGGGEKLFF. The CDR3 region has the DNA TGTGCCAGCAGCCCCGGGGGCGGAGAAAAACTGTTTTTT.

The chain joins TRBV6-5 to TRBJ2-1; D perhaps matches TRBD2 (5 bases). V lost 10 bases and J 8 bases, leaving 18 bases between the germline ends. The CDR3 runs to 13 residues. Germline V gene lookup returns CDR1 MNHEY and CDR2 SVGAGI. The CDR3 here is CAINTGLGDEQFF. Here the CDR3 DNA reads TGTGCCATCAACACGGGATTAGGCGATGAGCAGTTCTTC.

As concerns this clonotype: The junction departs from the called germline gene at one end, perhaps through a read error. J is TRBJ1-1 and V is TRBV11-2; D gene uncertain. The CDR3 has 15 residues. CDR1 and CDR2 from the germline V gene are SGHAT and FQNNGV. The CDR3 DNA is TGTGCCGGCAGCTTCGCTGTGGGCGGGAACACTGAAGCTTTCTTT. This gives the protein CAGSFAVGGNTEAFF.

In regard to this clonotype: A much larger clone differs by one base, so this may be a read error. The chain carries TRBV29-1 and TRBJ2-3; D ambiguous. Germline lookup yields CDR1 SQVTM and CDR2 ANQGSEA. CDR3 length: 10 residues. V was pared by 5 bases and J by 7 bases, with 7 bases between. The CDR3 DNA reads TGCAGCGTTAGCTCAAATACGCAGTATTTT. It encodes CSVSSNTQYF.

The chain has TRBV7-9 and TRBJ2-5, with 7 bases lining up with TRBD1. CDR1 is SEHNR, CDR2 FQNEAQ, per germline (reference sequence). This CDR3 region has 14 residues. With 8 bases clipped from V and 4 bases from J, the junction kept 10 bases outside the gene matches. CDR3 residues: CASGLDRVGETQYF. The CDR3 region has the DNA TGTGCCAGCGGCCTTGACAGGGTCGGAGAGACCCAGTACTTC. The full variable domain, completed using reference TRBV7-9 and TRBJ2-5, is DTGVSQNPRHKITKRGQNVTFRCDPISEHNRLYWYRQTLGQGPEFLTYFQNEAQLEKSRLLSDRFSAERPKGSFSTLEIQRTEQGDSAMYLCASGLDRVGETQYFGPGTRLLVL.

The rearrangement joins TRBV4-1 to TRBJ1-2; the D is unclear. CDR1 MGHRA and CDR2 YSYEKL come from the germline V gene. V was cut by 1 base and J by 8 bases, with 5 bases left in between. The CDR3 contains 11 residues. CDR3 sequence: CASSQARGYTF. The CDR3 DNA reads as TGCGCCAGCAGCCAAGCGCGGGGCTACACCTTC.

This clonotype was recorded once. The V gene is TRBV12-3 or TRBV12-4, the J gene TRBJ1-4; TRBD1 matches 8 bases. CDR3 length: 14 residues. With 3 bases clipped from V and 6 bases from J, the junction kept 3 bases outside the gene matches. CDR3 residues: CASSLDRADEKLFF. CDR3 sequence (DNA): TGTGCCAGCAGTTTGGACAGGGCCGATGAAAAACTGTTTTTT.

On this clonotype: This may arise from a read error, as a much more abundant clone is one base away. V and J are TRBV11-2 and TRBJ1-2, with D perhaps TRBD1 (5 bases). The V gene lost 5 bases and the J gene lost 2 bases, with 9 bases spanning the gap. Germline CDR1 is SGHAT and CDR2 is FQNNGV. The CDR3 has 13 amino acids. The CDR3: CASSTDRNYGYTF. In DNA, the CDR3 is TGTGCCAGCAGCACTGACAGAAACTATGGCTACACCTTC.

This clonotype was detected only a few times. This chain joins TRBV6-2 or TRBV6-3 and TRBJ2-6, with 9 bases fitting TRBD1. CDR3 length equals 17 residues. The germline V gene encodes CDR1 MNHEY and CDR2 SVGEGT. The junction had 7 bases not matched to a gene; V was cut back by 7 bases and J by 0 bases. CDR3 bases: TGTGCCAGCAAGGGACAGGGTCCTGTCTCTGGGGCCAACGTCCTGACTTTC. It encodes CASKGQGPVSGANVLTF.

The chain combines TRBV6-6 with TRBJ2-1; D is unclear. The V and J ends lost 10 bases and 4 bases respectively, with 26 bases between them. CDR3 length: 17 residues. Germline CDR1 and CDR2: MNHNY and SVGAGI (reference sequence). Here the CDR3 DNA reads TGTGCCAACACCCAAGTTCTTAGTCGGGCATCTTACAATGAGCAGTTCTTC. It specifies CANTQVLSRASYNEQFF.

The V and J genes are TRBV6-1 and TRBJ1-5; the D gene is possibly TRBD1 (6 bases). V lost 2 bases and J 0 bases, leaving 11 bases between the germline ends. Germline V gene lookup returns CDR1 MNHNS and CDR2 SASEGT. There are 16 residues in the CDR3. The CDR3 nucleotides are TGTGCCAGCAGTGAACGGGACACCCTTAGCAATCAGCCCCAGCATTTT. Protein: CASSERDTLSNQPQHF.

To note about this clonotype: This clone may be a read error of a much larger clone one base away. V gene TRBV11-2 combines with J gene TRBJ2-1, with no clear D. Germline CDR1 and CDR2: SGHAT and FQNNGV. There are 11 residues in the CDR3. Here the CDR3 reads CDSSLSRNQFF. CDR3 bases: TGTGACAGCAGCTTGTCACGTAATCAGTTCTTC.